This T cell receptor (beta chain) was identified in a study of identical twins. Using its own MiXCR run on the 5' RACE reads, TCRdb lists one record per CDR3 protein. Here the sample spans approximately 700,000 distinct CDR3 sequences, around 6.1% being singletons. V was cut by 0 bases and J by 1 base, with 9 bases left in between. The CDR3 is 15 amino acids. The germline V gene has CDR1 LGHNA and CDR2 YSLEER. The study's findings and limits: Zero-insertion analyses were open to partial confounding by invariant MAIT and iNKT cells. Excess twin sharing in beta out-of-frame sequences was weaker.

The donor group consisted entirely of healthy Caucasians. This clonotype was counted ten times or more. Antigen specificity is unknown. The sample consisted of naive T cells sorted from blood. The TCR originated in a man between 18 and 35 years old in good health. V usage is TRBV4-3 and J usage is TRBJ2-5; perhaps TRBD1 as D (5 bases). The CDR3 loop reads CASSQDNTGQETQYF. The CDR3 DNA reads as TGCGCCAGCAGCCAAGATAACACAGGCCAAGAGACCCAGTACTTC.